Given below is one T cell receptor beta chain in context. Its antigen is currently unknown. Germline V gene sequence: CDR1 MNHEY, CDR2 SMNVEV (reference sequence). J was trimmed by 3 bases and V by 3 bases; bases with no gene match: 7. This CDR3 has 16 amino acids. These data originate in a study of cytomegalovirus exposure and HLA in healthy donors. Study-wide results and limits: The records held CMV serostatus as the only immune exposure information. According to reports, the classifier identified cytomegalovirus status with high specificity and sensitivity. DRB1 showed the most TCR associations and HLA-C the fewest in a later analysis, as rates varied by HLA locus.

A multiplex PCR was run with 60 Vbeta primers and 13 Jbeta primers. Only in-frame clones appear in the TCRdb table, and some are missing; sequencing was by immunoSEQ multiplex PCR. The table records around 130,000 clones, 80% of them present only once. This TCR came from a male donor in good health and CMV-seronegative. The sequencing sample was made of PBMCs. The genes are TRBV27 and TRBJ2-1, with 8 bases lining up with TRBD1. Written as DNA, the CDR3 is TGTGCCAGCAGTTTTATGCAGGGGGCTTTCTACAATGAGCAGTTCTTC. Residues: CASSFMQGAFYNEQFF.